These T cell receptor beta chains were read from a single sample in a study of T cells after yellow fever vaccination. MiXCR was run by TCRdb on the 5' RACE reads, yielding one entry per CDR3 protein. In the table there are about 630,000 distinct CDR3 sequences, around 12% of which are singletons. The specimen was PBMCs, collected on the day of the yellow fever booster vaccination. The source of these receptors is a man aged 30 to 45 who received the YFV17D yellow fever vaccine. Both conserved end residues are trimmed from each CDR3. For some rows the clone size is stated as once, few or many, or as a class when expanded; others skip it.

j_call: TRBJ2-3
v_call: TRBV18
clone_size: -
cdr3_length: 13
cdr3_aa: ASSPPGGGWNTQY

j_call: TRBJ2-3
v_call: TRBV7-6
clone_size: -
cdr3_length: 10
cdr3_aa: ASSHHGDTQY

j_call: TRBJ2-7
v_call: TRBV20-1
clone_size: few
cdr3_length: 12
cdr3_aa: SAKAGGTTYEQY

j_call: TRBJ2-5
v_call: TRBV27
clone_size: -
cdr3_length: 14
cdr3_aa: ASSFKGQGLGETQY

j_call: TRBJ2-3
v_call: TRBV11-2
clone_size: few
cdr3_length: 14
cdr3_aa: ASSLGLAENTDTQY

j_call: TRBJ2-5
v_call: TRBV28
clone_size: few
cdr3_length: 13
cdr3_aa: ASSPQDGYQETQY

j_call: TRBJ2-1
v_call: TRBV7-9
clone_size: -
cdr3_length: 13
cdr3_aa: ASSLRGQGFNEQF

j_call: TRBJ2-7
v_call: TRBV5-6
clone_size: many
cdr3_length: 13
cdr3_aa: ASSPQVGRAEEQY

j_call: TRBJ2-4
v_call: TRBV27
clone_size: many
cdr3_length: 17
cdr3_aa: ASSSMGGTPGRAKNIQY

j_call: TRBJ1-2
v_call: TRBV10-2
clone_size: -
cdr3_length: 12
cdr3_aa: ASSEPTVGYGYT

j_call: TRBJ1-5
v_call: TRBV28
clone_size: -
cdr3_length: 14
cdr3_aa: ASSLIHVRQNQPQH

j_call: TRBJ2-2
v_call: TRBV6-5
clone_size: few
cdr3_length: 13
cdr3_aa: ASSYRLAATGELF

j_call: TRBJ2-3
v_call: TRBV12-5
clone_size: few
cdr3_length: 12
cdr3_aa: ASGLSNRGDTQY

j_call: TRBJ2-7
v_call: TRBV20-1
clone_size: -
cdr3_length: 9
cdr3_aa: SASDSPQQY

j_call: TRBJ2-5
v_call: TRBV5-6
clone_size: few
cdr3_length: 11
cdr3_aa: ASSWAGAQTQY

j_call: TRBJ1-2
v_call: TRBV6-5
clone_size: -
cdr3_length: 13
cdr3_aa: ASSYSYRGAYGYT

j_call: TRBJ2-3
v_call: TRBV27
clone_size: few
cdr3_length: 12
cdr3_aa: ATGGLTSTDTQY

j_call: TRBJ1-5
v_call: TRBV7-2
clone_size: few
cdr3_length: 14
cdr3_aa: ASSETGRYSNQPQH

j_call: TRBJ2-3
v_call: TRBV20-1
clone_size: -
cdr3_length: 11
cdr3_aa: SASPPPTDTQY

j_call: TRBJ2-1
v_call: TRBV24-1
clone_size: -
cdr3_length: 13
cdr3_aa: ATSDPSGGATEQF

j_call: TRBJ2-7
v_call: TRBV5-1
clone_size: -
cdr3_length: 13
cdr3_aa: ASSLDHLAGEEQY

j_call: TRBJ2-1
v_call: TRBV27
clone_size: few
cdr3_length: 12
cdr3_aa: ASSLSSGGTEQF

j_call: TRBJ2-7
v_call: TRBV7-2
clone_size: few
cdr3_length: 12
cdr3_aa: ASSGNSFSYEQY

j_call: TRBJ2-5
v_call: TRBV5-4
clone_size: few
cdr3_length: 12
cdr3_aa: ASSLQQDQETQY

j_call: TRBJ2-1
v_call: TRBV14
clone_size: -
cdr3_length: 13
cdr3_aa: ASSPQRLPYNEQF

j_call: TRBJ2-3
v_call: TRBV7-9
clone_size: -
cdr3_length: 11
cdr3_aa: ASSVASLDTQY

j_call: TRBJ2-5
v_call: TRBV11-1
clone_size: few
cdr3_length: 14
cdr3_aa: ASSLNGWTIQETQY

j_call: TRBJ2-5
v_call: TRBV20-1
clone_size: few
cdr3_length: 12
cdr3_aa: SARPGTGMETQY

j_call: TRBJ2-7
v_call: TRBV20-1
clone_size: -
cdr3_length: 10
cdr3_aa: SAREGGFEQY

j_call: TRBJ2-7
v_call: TRBV5-1
clone_size: -
cdr3_length: 11
cdr3_aa: ASSSRDSGEQY

j_call: TRBJ2-7
v_call: TRBV12-3/TRBV12-4
clone_size: -
cdr3_length: 11
cdr3_aa: ASREAGVNEQY

j_call: TRBJ2-1
v_call: TRBV7-2
clone_size: -
cdr3_length: 13
cdr3_aa: ASSRVGAPPPPQF

j_call: TRBJ1-1
v_call: TRBV6-1
clone_size: -
cdr3_length: 14
cdr3_aa: ASSPSRQGRNTEAF

j_call: TRBJ2-2
v_call: TRBV7-9
clone_size: -
cdr3_length: 13
cdr3_aa: ASSFVLGDTGELF

j_call: TRBJ2-5
v_call: TRBV21-1
clone_size: few
cdr3_length: 14
cdr3_aa: ASSKASCRDQETQY

j_call: TRBJ2-1
v_call: TRBV4-3
clone_size: -
cdr3_length: 11
cdr3_aa: ASSQGRSYEQF

j_call: TRBJ1-5
v_call: TRBV5-8
clone_size: -
cdr3_length: 12
cdr3_aa: ASSPGQQGQPQH

j_call: TRBJ2-5
v_call: TRBV12-3/TRBV12-4
clone_size: -
cdr3_length: 19
cdr3_aa: ASSFRYPSRFVRGEGETQY

j_call: TRBJ2-5
v_call: TRBV6-2/TRBV6-3
clone_size: few
cdr3_length: 10
cdr3_aa: ASGLAEETQY

j_call: TRBJ1-5
v_call: TRBV20-1
clone_size: few
cdr3_length: 10
cdr3_aa: SVDRSNQPQH

j_call: TRBJ2-1
v_call: TRBV5-4
clone_size: -
cdr3_length: 13
cdr3_aa: ASSLDRLNYNEQF

j_call: TRBJ2-3
v_call: TRBV27
clone_size: -
cdr3_length: 12
cdr3_aa: ASSLTVFTDTQY

j_call: TRBJ1-4
v_call: TRBV29-1
clone_size: few
cdr3_length: 11
cdr3_aa: SVEDGQDLQLF

j_call: TRBJ2-2
v_call: TRBV3-1
clone_size: -
cdr3_length: 10
cdr3_aa: ASSPEGKGLF

j_call: TRBJ1-2
v_call: TRBV3-1
clone_size: -
cdr3_length: 12
cdr3_aa: ASSPSEGNYGYT

j_call: TRBJ2-3
v_call: TRBV28
clone_size: few
cdr3_length: 14
cdr3_aa: ASRGASERGQDTQY

j_call: TRBJ2-7
v_call: TRBV27
clone_size: -
cdr3_length: 12
cdr3_aa: ASSRQGSMGEQY

j_call: TRBJ2-7
v_call: TRBV5-5
clone_size: -
cdr3_length: 11
cdr3_aa: AISAGIPYEQY